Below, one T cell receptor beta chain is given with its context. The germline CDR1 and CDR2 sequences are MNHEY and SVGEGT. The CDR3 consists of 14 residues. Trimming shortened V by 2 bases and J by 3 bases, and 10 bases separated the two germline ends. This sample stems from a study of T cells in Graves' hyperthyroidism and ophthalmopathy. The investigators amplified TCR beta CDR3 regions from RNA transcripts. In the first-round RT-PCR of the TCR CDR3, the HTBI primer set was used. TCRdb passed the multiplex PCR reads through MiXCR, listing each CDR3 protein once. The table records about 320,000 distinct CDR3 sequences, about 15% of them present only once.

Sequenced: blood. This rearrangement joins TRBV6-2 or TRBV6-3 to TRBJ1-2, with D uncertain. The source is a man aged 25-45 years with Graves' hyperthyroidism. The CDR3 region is CASSYREWDYGYTF. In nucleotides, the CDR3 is TGTGCCAGCAGTTACCGGGAATGGGACTATGGCTACACCTTC.